This TCR beta chain was recorded in a study of blood T cells in healthy people across ages. Findings and caveats of the study: Per million T cells, the diversity of TCR beta decreased roughly linearly as age advanced.

A remark on this clonotype: Antigen specificity is unknown.

Per individual sample, total RNA of at least 6 micrograms was extracted. Through a sample-barcoded 5' primer and a J-beta primer mix, a second PCR was run for roughly 6 to 11 cycles. TCRdb reanalysed the 5' RACE reads using MiXCR and keeps one entry per CDR3 protein. The repertoire holds 1.5 million to 2 million distinct CDR3 sequences, with 28% as singletons. The receptor comes from a woman aged 30 to 39 in good health. The specimen sequenced was blood.

The CDR3 spells CASSADSRTEAFF. Written as DNA, the CDR3 is TGCGCCAGCAGTGCTGACAGTCGCACTGAAGCTTTCTTT. This chain links TRBV10-2 with TRBJ1-1; D possibly corresponds to TRBD1 (5 bases). Between the trimmed V and J ends, which lost 4 bases and 4 bases, there was a span of 10 bases. The CDR3 sequence is 13 residues long. The V gene's germline CDR1 is WSHSY and CDR2 SAAADI.